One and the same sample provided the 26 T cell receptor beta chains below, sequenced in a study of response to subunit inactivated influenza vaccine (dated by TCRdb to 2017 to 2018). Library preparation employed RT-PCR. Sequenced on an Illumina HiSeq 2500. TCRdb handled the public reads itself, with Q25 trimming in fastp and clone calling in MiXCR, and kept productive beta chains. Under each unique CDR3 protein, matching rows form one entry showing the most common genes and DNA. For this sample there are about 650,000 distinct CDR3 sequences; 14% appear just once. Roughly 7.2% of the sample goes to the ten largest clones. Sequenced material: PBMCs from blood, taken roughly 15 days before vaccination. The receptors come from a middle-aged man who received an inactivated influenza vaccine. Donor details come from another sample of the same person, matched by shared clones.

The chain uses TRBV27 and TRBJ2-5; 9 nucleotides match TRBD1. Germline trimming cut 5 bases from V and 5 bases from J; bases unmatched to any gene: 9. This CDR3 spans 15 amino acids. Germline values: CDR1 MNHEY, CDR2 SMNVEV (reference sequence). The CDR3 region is CASSAPATGGETQYF. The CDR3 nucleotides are TGTGCCAGCAGTGCACCGGCGACAGGGGGGGAGACCCAGTACTTC.

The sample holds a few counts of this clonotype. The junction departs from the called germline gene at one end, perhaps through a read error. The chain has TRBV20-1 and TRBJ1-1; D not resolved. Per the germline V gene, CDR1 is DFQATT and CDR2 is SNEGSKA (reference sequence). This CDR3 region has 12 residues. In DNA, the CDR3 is TGCATTGCTAGACCTGAAAACACTGAAGCTTTCTTT. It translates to CIARPENTEAFF.

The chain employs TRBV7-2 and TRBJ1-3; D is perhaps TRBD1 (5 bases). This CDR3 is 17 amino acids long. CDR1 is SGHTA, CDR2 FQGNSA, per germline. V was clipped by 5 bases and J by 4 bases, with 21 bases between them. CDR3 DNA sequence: TGTGCCAGCAGCCAAAATCCCGGGGCAGACCGGGGAAACACCATATATTTT. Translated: CASSQNPGADRGNTIYF.

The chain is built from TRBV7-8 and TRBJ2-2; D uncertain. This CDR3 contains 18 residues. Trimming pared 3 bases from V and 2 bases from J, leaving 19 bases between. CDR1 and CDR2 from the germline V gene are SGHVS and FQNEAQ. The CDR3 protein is CASSFKHPLHLNTGELFF. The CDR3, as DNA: TGTGCCAGCAGCTTCAAACACCCCCTACATCTCAACACCGGGGAGCTGTTTTTT.

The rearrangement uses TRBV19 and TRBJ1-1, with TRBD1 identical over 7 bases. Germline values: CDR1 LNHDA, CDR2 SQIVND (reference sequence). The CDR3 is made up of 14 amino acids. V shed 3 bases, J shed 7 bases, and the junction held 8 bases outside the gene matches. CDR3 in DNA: TGTGCCAGTAGTATCGGACAGGCGAGGAGTGAAGCTTTCTTT. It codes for CASSIGQARSEAFF. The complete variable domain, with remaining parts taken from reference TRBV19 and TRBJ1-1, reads DGGITQSPKYLFRKEGQNVTLSCEQNLNHDAMYWYRQDPGQGLRLIYYSQIVNDFQKGDIAEGYSVSREKKESFPLTVTSAQKNPTAFYLCASSIGQARSEAFFGQGTRLTVV.

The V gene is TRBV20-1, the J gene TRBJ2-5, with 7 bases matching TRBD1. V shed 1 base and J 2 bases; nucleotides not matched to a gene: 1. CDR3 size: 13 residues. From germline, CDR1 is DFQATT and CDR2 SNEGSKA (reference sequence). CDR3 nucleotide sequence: TGCAGTGCTAGAGCGGGACAGCAAGAGACCCAGTACTTC. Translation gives CSARAGQQETQYF.

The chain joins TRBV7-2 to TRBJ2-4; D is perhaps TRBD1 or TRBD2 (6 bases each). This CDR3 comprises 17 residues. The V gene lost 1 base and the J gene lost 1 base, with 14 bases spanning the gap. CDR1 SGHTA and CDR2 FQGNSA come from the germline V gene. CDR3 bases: TGTGCCAGCAGCTTAGGAGGGGGGCCGGGGGCCAAAAACATTCAGTACTTC. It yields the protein CASSLGGGPGAKNIQYF. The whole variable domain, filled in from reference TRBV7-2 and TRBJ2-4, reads GAGVSQSPSNKVTEKGKDVELRCDPISGHTALYWYRQSLGQGLEFLIYFQGNSAPDKSGLPSDRFSAERTGGSVSTLTIQRTQQEDSAVYLCASSLGGGPGAKNIQYFGAGTRLSVL.

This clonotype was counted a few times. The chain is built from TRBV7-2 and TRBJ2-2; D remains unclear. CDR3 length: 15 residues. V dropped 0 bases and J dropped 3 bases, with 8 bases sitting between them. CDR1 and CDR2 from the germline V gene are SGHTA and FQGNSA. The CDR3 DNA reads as TGTGCCAGCAGCTTAGCATCGGCAGACACCGGGGAGCTGTTTTTT. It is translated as CASSLASADTGELFF.

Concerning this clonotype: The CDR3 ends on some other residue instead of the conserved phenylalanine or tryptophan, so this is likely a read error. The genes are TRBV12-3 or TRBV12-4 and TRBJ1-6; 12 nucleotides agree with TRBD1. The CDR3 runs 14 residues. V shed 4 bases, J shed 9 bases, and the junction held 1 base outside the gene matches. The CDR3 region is CASSSGQGASPLHC. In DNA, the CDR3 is TGTGCCAGCAGTTCGGGACAGGGGGCTTCACCCCTCCACTGT.

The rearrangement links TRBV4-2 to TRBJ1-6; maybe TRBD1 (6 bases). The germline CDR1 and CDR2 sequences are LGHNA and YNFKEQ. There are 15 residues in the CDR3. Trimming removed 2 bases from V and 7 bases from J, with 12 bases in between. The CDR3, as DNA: TGTGCCAGCAGCCAACAGCCAGGGGTGAATTCACCCCTCCACTTT. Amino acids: CASSQQPGVNSPLHF.

This CDR3 reads CASSHQGENTEAFF. The CDR3 DNA follows: TGCGCCAGCAGCCACCAGGGGGAAAACACTGAAGCTTTCTTT. This chain uses TRBV4-3 with TRBJ1-1; 7 nucleotides match TRBD1. This CDR3 comprises 14 residues. The germline gives CDR1 LGHNA, CDR2 YSLEER. The J segment lost 2 bases and the V segment lost 3 bases, leaving 3 bases of the junction unmatched.

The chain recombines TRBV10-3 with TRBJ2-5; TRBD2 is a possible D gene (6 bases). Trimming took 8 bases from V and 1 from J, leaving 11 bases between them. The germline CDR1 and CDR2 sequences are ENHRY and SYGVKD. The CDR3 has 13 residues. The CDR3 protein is CAIGPGLQETQYF. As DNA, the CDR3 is TGTGCCATCGGCCCGGGACTCCAAGAGACCCAGTACTTC.

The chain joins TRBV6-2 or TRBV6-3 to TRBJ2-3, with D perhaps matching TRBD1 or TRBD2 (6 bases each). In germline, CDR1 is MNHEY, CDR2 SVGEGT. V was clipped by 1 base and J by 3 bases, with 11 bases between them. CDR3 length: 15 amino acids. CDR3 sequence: CASSYFGGRTDTQYF. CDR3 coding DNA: TGTGCCAGCAGTTACTTCGGGGGCCGTACAGATACGCAGTATTTT.

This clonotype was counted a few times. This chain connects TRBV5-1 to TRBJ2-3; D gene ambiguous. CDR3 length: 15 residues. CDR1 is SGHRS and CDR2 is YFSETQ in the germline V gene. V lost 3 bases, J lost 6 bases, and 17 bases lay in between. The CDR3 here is CASSSRVEAPDTQYF. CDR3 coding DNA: TGCGCCAGCAGCTCCCGAGTAGAGGCCCCCGATACGCAGTATTTT.

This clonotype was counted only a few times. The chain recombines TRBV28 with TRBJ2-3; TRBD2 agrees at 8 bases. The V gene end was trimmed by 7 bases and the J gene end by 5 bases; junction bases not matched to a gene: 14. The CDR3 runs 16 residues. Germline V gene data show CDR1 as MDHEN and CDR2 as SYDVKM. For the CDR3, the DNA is TGTGCCAGCACCTCCGCACCCGGGGGGGGCGTAGATACGCAGTATTTT. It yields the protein CASTSAPGGGVDTQYF. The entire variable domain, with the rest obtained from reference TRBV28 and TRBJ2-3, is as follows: DVKVTQSSRYLVKRTGEKVFLECVQDMDHENMFWYRQDPGLGLRLIYFSYDVKMKEKGDIPEGYSVSREKKERFSLILESASTNQTSMYLCASTSAPGGGVDTQYFGPGTRLTVL.

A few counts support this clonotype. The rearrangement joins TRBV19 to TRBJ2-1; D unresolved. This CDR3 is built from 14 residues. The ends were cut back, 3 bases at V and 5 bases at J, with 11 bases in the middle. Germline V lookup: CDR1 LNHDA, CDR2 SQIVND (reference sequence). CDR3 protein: CASSIVAPNNEQFF. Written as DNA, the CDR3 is TGTGCCAGTAGTATTGTAGCTCCCAACAATGAGCAGTTCTTC.

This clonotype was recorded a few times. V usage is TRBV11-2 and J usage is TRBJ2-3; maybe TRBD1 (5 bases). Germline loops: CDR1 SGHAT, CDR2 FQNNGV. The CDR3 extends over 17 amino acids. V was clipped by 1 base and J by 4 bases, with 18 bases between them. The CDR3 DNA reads TGTGCCAGCAGCTTAGGGAGAGTCGCAGGGTGGGCAGATACGCAGTATTTT. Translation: CASSLGRVAGWADTQYF. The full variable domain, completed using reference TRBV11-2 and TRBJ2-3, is EAGVAQSPRYKIIEKRQSVAFWCNPISGHATLYWYQQILGQGPKLLIQFQNNGVVDDSQLPKDRFSAERLKGVDSTLKIQPAKLEDSAVYLCASSLGRVAGWADTQYFGPGTRLTVL.

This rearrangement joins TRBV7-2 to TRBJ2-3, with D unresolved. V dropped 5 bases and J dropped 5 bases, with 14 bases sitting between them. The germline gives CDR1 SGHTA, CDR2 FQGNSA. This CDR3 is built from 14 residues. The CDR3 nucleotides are TGTGCCAGCAGCCCGTACGTAGGAGAAGATACGCAGTATTTT. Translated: CASSPYVGEDTQYF.

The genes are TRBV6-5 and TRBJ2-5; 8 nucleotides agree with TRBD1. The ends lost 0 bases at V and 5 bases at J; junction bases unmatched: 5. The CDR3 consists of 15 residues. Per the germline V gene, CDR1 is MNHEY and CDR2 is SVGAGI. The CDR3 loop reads CASSYSQGATETQYF. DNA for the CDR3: TGTGCCAGCAGTTACTCCCAGGGGGCTACGGAGACCCAGTACTTC.

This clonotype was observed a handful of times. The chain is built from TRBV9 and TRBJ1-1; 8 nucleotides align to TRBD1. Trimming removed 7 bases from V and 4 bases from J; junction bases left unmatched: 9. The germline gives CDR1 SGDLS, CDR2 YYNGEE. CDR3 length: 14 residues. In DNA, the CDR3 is TGTGCCAGCGGGGAAGGCCAGGGGGCCACTGAAGCTTTCTTT. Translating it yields CASGEGQGATEAFF.

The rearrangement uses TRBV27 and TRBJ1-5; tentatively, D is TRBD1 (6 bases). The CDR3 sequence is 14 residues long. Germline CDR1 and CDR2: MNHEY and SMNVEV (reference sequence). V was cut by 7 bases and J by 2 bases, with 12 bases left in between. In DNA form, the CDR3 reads TGTGCCAGCACCGCAGGGGCGGGCAATCAGCCCCAGCATTTT. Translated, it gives CASTAGAGNQPQHF.

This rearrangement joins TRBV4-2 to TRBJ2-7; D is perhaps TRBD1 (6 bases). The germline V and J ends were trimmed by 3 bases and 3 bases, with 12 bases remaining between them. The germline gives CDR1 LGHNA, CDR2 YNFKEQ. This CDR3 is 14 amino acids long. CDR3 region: CASSHAGQSYEQYF. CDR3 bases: TGTGCCAGCAGCCACGCTGGACAGAGCTACGAGCAGTACTTC.

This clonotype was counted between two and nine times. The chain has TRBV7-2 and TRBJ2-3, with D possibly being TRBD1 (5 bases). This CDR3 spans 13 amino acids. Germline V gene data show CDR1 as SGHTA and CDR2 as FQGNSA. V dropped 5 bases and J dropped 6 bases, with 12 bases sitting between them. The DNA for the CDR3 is TGTGCCAGCAGCAACCAGGGAACCGATACGCAGTATTTT. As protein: CASSNQGTDTQYF. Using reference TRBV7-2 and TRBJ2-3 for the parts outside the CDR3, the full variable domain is GAGVSQSPSNKVTEKGKDVELRCDPISGHTALYWYRQSLGQGLEFLIYFQGNSAPDKSGLPSDRFSAERTGGSVSTLTIQRTQQEDSAVYLCASSNQGTDTQYFGPGTRLTVL.

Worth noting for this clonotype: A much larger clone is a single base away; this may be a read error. Here the CDR3 reads CARSYSGALAEQFF. The CDR3 DNA is TGTGCCCGCAGCTATAGCGGGGCCTTGGCGGAGCAGTTCTTC. This rearrangement joins TRBV12-3 or TRBV12-4 to TRBJ2-1, with 8 bases matching TRBD2. The CDR3 has 14 amino acids.

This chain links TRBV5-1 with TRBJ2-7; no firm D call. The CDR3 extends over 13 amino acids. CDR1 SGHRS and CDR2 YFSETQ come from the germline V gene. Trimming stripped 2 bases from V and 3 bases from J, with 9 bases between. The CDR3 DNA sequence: TGCGCCAGCAGCTTCGGTAAAGGCTACGAGCAGTACTTC. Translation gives CASSFGKGYEQYF.

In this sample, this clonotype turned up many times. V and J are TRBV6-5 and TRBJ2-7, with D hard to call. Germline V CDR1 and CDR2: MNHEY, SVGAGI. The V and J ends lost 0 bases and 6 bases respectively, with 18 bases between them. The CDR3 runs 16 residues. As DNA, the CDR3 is TGTGCCAGCAGTTACTCGCTCCAGGCAGGTACTGGCGAGCAGTACTTC. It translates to CASSYSLQAGTGEQYF.